This TCR beta chain was sequenced during a study of cytomegalovirus exposure and HLA in healthy donors. Whole-study findings and limits: About 90% or about 30% of the time was how often most TCR beta V segments were productive, according to an earlier analysis.

Nominally healthy donors provided the samples, though records likely missed some immune exposures. Germline V gives CDR1 SGHTA, CDR2 FQGNSA. The CDR3 is made up of 16 amino acids. Trimming took 2 bases from V and 0 from J; bases not matched to a gene: 4. This clone was detected only once. What it binds is not known. Amplification used 60 Vbeta primers and 13 Jbeta primers. Clones were sequenced by immunoSEQ multiplex PCR, and TCRdb holds only the in-frame ones, with some missing. The sample has 98,000 or so clones; around four fifths are singletons. The chain joins TRBV7-2 to TRBJ2-3, with 8 bases that match TRBD2. Sequenced: PBMCs. This receptor was identified in a man between 40 and 49 years old in good health and CMV-seronegative. CDR3 coding DNA: TGTGCCAGCAGCTTAAGTCCTAGCGGGAGCACAGATACGCAGTATTTT. The encoded protein is CASSLSPSGSTDTQYF.